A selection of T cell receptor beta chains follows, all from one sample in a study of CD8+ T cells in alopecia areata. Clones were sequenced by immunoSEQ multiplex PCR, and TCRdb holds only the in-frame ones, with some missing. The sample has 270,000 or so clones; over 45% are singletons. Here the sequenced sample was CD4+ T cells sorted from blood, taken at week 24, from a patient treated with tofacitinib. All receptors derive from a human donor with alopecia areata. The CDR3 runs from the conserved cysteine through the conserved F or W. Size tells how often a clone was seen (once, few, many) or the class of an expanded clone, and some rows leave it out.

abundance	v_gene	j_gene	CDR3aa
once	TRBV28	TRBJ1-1	CASSLPRQGTAF
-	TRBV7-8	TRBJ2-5	CASSESRVTGETQYF
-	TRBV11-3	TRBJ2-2	CASTLAGGRSTGELFF
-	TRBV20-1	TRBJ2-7	CSGSDRYEQYF
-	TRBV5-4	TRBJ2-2	CASSTGTANTGELFF
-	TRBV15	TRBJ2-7	CATSRDREGEQYF
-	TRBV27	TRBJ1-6	CASTRGQPYNSPLHF
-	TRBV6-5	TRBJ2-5	CASSYRLAEETQYF
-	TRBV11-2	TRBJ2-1	CASSYRSGLTYNEQFF
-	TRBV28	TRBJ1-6	CASSRTLDNSPLHF
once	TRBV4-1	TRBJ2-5	CASSQDEGKTQYF
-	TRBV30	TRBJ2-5	CAWSAPLWAGEETQYF
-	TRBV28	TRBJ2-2	CAAGGRGGELFF
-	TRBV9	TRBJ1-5	CASIPGENQPQHF
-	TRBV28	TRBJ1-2	CASSSGGYGYTF
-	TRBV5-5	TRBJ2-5	CASSGRTGGAETQYF
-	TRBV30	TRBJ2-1	CAWSSFGRPRHNEQFF
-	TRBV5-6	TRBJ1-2	CASSGPGGEGYGYTF
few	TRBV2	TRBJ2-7	CASNPPYEQYF
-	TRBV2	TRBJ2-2	CASTRRAAGGTGELFF
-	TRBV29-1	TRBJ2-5	CSVGGQDYGKYVETQYF
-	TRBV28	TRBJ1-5	CASSLAGFGGNQPQHF